These 21 T cell receptor beta chains came from one sample sequenced in a study of T-cell reconstitution after alpha-beta-depleted transplantation in children. Using unique molecular identifiers, the investigators prepared the TCRbeta library. Via MiXCR, TCRdb re-called the PCR reads, giving one row per CDR3 protein. Seen here are 450,000 to 550,000 distinct CDR3 sequences, about an eighth observed once, and the top ten hold 12% to 15%. The sequencing used PBMCs, mostly from graft donor cells, collected 180 days after TCRalphabeta/CD19-depleted stem cell transplant. Receptors were obtained from a female patient aged 2-9 years who had a stem cell transplant for aplastic anemia, so the T cells may come from the graft donor.

V is TRBV27 and J is TRBJ1-1; 9 positions match TRBD1. The germline CDR1 and CDR2 sequences are MNHEY and SMNVEV (reference sequence). The CDR3 contains 14 residues. V dropped 2 bases and J dropped 6; count of bases not matched to a gene: 4. DNA of the CDR3: TGTGCCAGCAGTTTAGACAGGGGGGGGCCTGAAGCTTTCTTT. Translating it yields CASSLDRGGPEAFF.

The chain combines TRBV5-1 with TRBJ1-2, with 7 bases aligning to TRBD1. Germline trimming cut 3 bases from V and 2 bases from J; bases unmatched to any gene: 4. Germline CDR1 reads SGHRS; CDR2 reads YFSETQ. The CDR3 contains 14 residues. CDR3 protein: CASSWDRVNYGYTF. The CDR3 DNA sequence: TGCGCCAGCAGCTGGGACAGAGTAAACTATGGCTACACCTTC. Filled out from reference TRBV5-1 and TRBJ1-2, the complete variable domain reads KAGVTQTPRYLIKTRGQQVTLSCSPISGHRSVSWYQQTPGQGLQFLFEYFSETQRNKGNFPGRFSGRQFSNSRSEMNVSTLELGDSALYLCASSWDRVNYGYTFGSGTRLTVV.

This clonotype was detected a few times. The chain has TRBV7-8 and TRBJ1-3; no definite D call. CDR1 and CDR2 from the germline V gene are SGHVS and FQNEAQ. Trimming left V 5 bases short and J 2 bases short, with 7 bases between. The CDR3 covers 13 residues. CDR3 in amino acids: CASSPEAGNTIYF. The DNA for the CDR3 is TGTGCCAGCAGCCCCGAAGCTGGAAACACCATATATTTT.

This clonotype was seen only a few times. The rearrangement links TRBV12-3 or TRBV12-4 to TRBJ2-1; tentatively, D is TRBD1 (6 bases). The CDR3 has 15 amino acids. The V and J ends lost 3 bases and 0 bases respectively, with 9 bases between them. In DNA, the CDR3 is TGTGCCAGCAGTTTTACAGGGATCTCCTACAATGAGCAGTTCTTC. Translating gives CASSFTGISYNEQFF.

This rearrangement joins TRBV20-1 to TRBJ2-2; D is perhaps TRBD2 (5 bases). V shed 5 bases and J shed 5 bases, with 12 bases lying between them. The CDR3 loop spans 13 amino acids. Germline CDR1 reads DFQATT; CDR2 reads SNEGSKA (reference sequence). DNA of the CDR3: TGCAGTGCTCCAGCTTTAGCGACCGGGGAGCTGTTTTTT. Its protein is CSAPALATGELFF.

The rearrangement uses TRBV9 and TRBJ2-2; a weak D match, TRBD1 (5 bases). CDR3 length: 16 residues. Per germline, CDR1 SGDLS and CDR2 YYNGEE. Trimming left V 0 bases short and J 0 bases short, with 9 bases between. The CDR3 loop reads CASSVVPGSNTGELFF. CDR3 bases: TGTGCCAGCAGCGTAGTTCCAGGGTCGAACACCGGGGAGCTGTTTTTT.

The V call is TRBV12-3 or TRBV12-4, the J call TRBJ2-6; the D is unclear. CDR3 length: 17 residues. V was pared by 6 bases and J by 0 bases, with 15 bases between. CDR3 sequence reads: CASSPPAPNSGANVLTF. The DNA for the CDR3 is TGTGCCAGCAGCCCCCCGGCTCCTAACTCTGGGGCCAACGTCCTGACTTTC.

This clonotype was seen more than once but under ten times. The CDR3 DNA is TGTGCCAGCAGTTTGGGGACGTTAGGCCGAGCTAGCACAGATACGCAGTATTTT. Protein: CASSLGTLGRASTDTQYF. The rearrangement joins TRBV28 to TRBJ2-3; D tentatively reads TRBD1 or TRBD2 (5 bases each). The V end was cut by 3 bases, the J end by 0 bases, with 19 bases between. Germline V lookup: CDR1 MDHEN, CDR2 SYDVKM. The CDR3 consists of 18 residues.

CDR3 residues: CSAPRRLAGANTGELFF. The CDR3 DNA sequence: TGCAGTGCTCCTCGACGTTTAGCGGGGGCGAACACCGGGGAGCTGTTTTTT. The chain uses TRBV20-1 and TRBJ2-2, with 9 nucleotides matching TRBD2. V gave up 5 bases and J gave up 0 bases; unmatched junction bases: 10. Germline CDR1 and CDR2: DFQATT and SNEGSKA (reference sequence). CDR3 size: 17 residues.

This clonotype was seen many times. The V call is TRBV29-1, the J call TRBJ2-3; no clear D gene. The V end lost 0 bases, the J end lost 2 bases, and 12 bases lay between the germline ends. The V gene's germline CDR1 is SQVTM and CDR2 ANQGSEA. The CDR3 length is 15 residues. The CDR3 loop is CSVEDTDHYTDTQYF. DNA for the CDR3: TGCAGCGTTGAAGATACGGACCATTACACAGATACGCAGTATTTT.

This clonotype was seen a handful of times. The gene calls are TRBV28 and TRBJ2-1, with D unclear. The CDR3 length is 15 residues. The V end was cut by 3 bases, the J end by 1 base, with 10 bases between. Per germline, CDR1 MDHEN and CDR2 SYDVKM. The CDR3 DNA is TGTGCCAGCAGTTTTCCAACAGCTTCCTACAATGAGCAGTTCTTC. Translation: CASSFPTASYNEQFF.

There are many counts of this clonotype. The chain combines TRBV7-8 with TRBJ2-2; unclear D gene. The CDR3 has 16 amino acids. The germline V and J ends were trimmed by 5 bases and 1 base, with 14 bases remaining between them. Germline V gives CDR1 SGHVS, CDR2 FQNEAQ. This chain's CDR3 is CASSIWAYLNTGELFF. The CDR3 DNA reads TGTGCCAGCAGCATATGGGCCTACCTGAACACCGGGGAGCTGTTTTTT.

This clonotype was found a few times. The CDR3 nucleotides are TGTGCCAGCAGTTGGGGTATCGCTGAAGCTTTCTTT. Translated: CASSWGIAEAFF. V and J are TRBV12-3 or TRBV12-4 and TRBJ1-1; no firm D call. V gave up 4 bases and J gave up 6 bases, with 9 bases separating them. CDR3 length: 12 residues.

This clonotype was seen only once. This chain links TRBV7-2 with TRBJ2-1; 7 nucleotides align to TRBD2. Losses at the gene ends were 3 bases for V and 5 bases for J; bases not matched to a gene: 10. CDR1 is SGHTA and CDR2 is FQGNSA in the germline V gene. CDR3 length equals 16 residues. The CDR3 is CASSLLPGTIDNEQFF. CDR3 DNA: TGTGCCAGCAGCTTGTTGCCCGGGACTATTGACAATGAGCAGTTCTTC.

This clonotype was detected only a few times. V and J are TRBV28 and TRBJ2-2; a weak D match, TRBD1 (6 bases). The V and J ends lost 8 bases and 4 bases respectively, with 8 bases between them. CDR1 and CDR2 from the germline V gene are MDHEN and SYDVKM. The CDR3 is 12 amino acids. CDR3 in DNA: TGTGCCAGCCTCAGGGGCACCGGGGAGCTGTTTTTT. Translated, it gives CASLRGTGELFF.

V and J are TRBV5-1 and TRBJ1-1; D may be TRBD1 (6 bases). V was shortened by 4 bases and J by 0 bases, with 10 bases between the two germline ends. Germline CDR1 is SGHRS and CDR2 is YFSETQ. The CDR3 covers 14 residues. The DNA for the CDR3 is TGCGCCAGCAGCGCCGGGGGCTTGAACACTGAAGCTTTCTTT. Encoded protein: CASSAGGLNTEAFF.

This clonotype has more than one count but fewer than ten. The chain recombines TRBV7-9 with TRBJ1-2; 7 positions agree with TRBD1. The CDR3 contains 15 residues. CDR1 and CDR2 (germline): SEHNR, FQNEAQ (reference sequence). J gave up 0 bases and V 5 bases, and 6 bases lay outside the gene matches. In nucleotides, the CDR3 is TGTGCCAGCAGCCCGACAGGGCCTACTAACTATGGCTACACCTTC. This sequence encodes CASSPTGPTNYGYTF.

This clonotype was seen a few times. A read error may account for a junction end that differs from germline. The chain links TRBV18 to TRBJ2-7; a weak D match, TRBD1 (5 bases). The CDR3 is 14 amino acids. Germline assignment: CDR1 KGHSH and CDR2 LQKENI. Written as DNA, the CDR3 is TGTGCCAGCTCATCACCAACAGGATCCTACGAGCAGTACTTC. This sequence encodes CASSSPTGSYEQYF.

This clonotype was recorded a few times. The chain combines TRBV20-1 with TRBJ2-3; a weak D match, TRBD2 (6 bases). CDR1 and CDR2 from the germline V gene are DFQATT and SNEGSKA (reference sequence). V lost 3 bases, J lost 2 bases, and 12 bases lay in between. The CDR3 runs to 14 residues. DNA of the CDR3: TGCAGTGCTAGTAGGGGACTCTTCACAGATACGCAGTATTTT. Translating gives CSASRGLFTDTQYF.

CDR3 loop: CAWSAPGTGHEQYV. The CDR3 DNA sequence: TGTGCCTGGAGTGCCCCCGGGACAGGGCACGAGCAGTACGTC. This chain uses TRBV30 with TRBJ2-7, with 9 nucleotides matching TRBD1. Germline CDR1 GTSNPN, CDR2 SVGIG (reference sequence). This CDR3 is built from 14 residues. V lost 1 base and J lost 5; bases outside the gene matches: 6.

The chain employs TRBV28 and TRBJ2-7; the match to TRBD2 covers 9 bases. J was trimmed by 2 bases and V by 2 bases; bases with no gene match: 4. This CDR3 has 15 residues. CDR1 is MDHEN and CDR2 is SYDVKM in the germline V gene. This chain's CDR3 is CASSLVLAGTYEQYF. In nucleotides, the CDR3 is TGTGCCAGCAGTTTAGTACTAGCGGGTACCTACGAGCAGTACTTC.